The 28 T cell receptor beta chains below all came from one sample that was sequenced in a study of early stage breast cancer tumors. The method was immunoSEQ multiplex PCR; TCRdb's version includes in-frame clones alone and lacks a portion of them. The table has about 51,000 clones, 78% seen once. The sequenced sample was blood. The origin of the receptors is a person aged 35-49 years with breast cancer.

In DNA, the CDR3 is TGTGCCAGCAGCTCCTCCGGGACAGGGGTAGCGAACACCATATATTTT. Translating gives CASSSSGTGVANTIYF. The chain recombines TRBV5-5 with TRBJ1-3; 10 bases match TRBD1. The CDR3 is made up of 16 amino acids. CDR1 and CDR2 (germline): SGHKS, YYEKEE (reference sequence). Losses at the gene ends were 3 bases for V and 7 bases for J; bases not matched to a gene: 10. Complete variable domain (other parts from reference TRBV5-5 and TRBJ1-3): DAGVTQSPTHLIKTRGQQVTLRCSPISGHKSVSWYQQVLGQGPQFIFQYYEKEERGRGNFPDRFSARQFPNYSSELNVNALLLGDSALYLCASSSSGTGVANTIYFGEGSWLTVV.

This clone was seen only a few times. The rearrangement joins TRBV15 to TRBJ2-7, with TRBD2 matching 9 bases. CDR3 length equals 18 residues. The V and J ends lost 1 base and 0 bases, in that order; junction bases with no gene match: 10. Germline V gene data show CDR1 as LNHNV and CDR2 as YYDKDF (reference sequence). CDR3 sequence (DNA): TGTGCCACCAGCAGAGGAGAAGGCGGGAGGGCCCTCTCCTACGAGCAGTACTTC. Translated, it gives CATSRGEGGRALSYEQYF.

This clone showed up just once. The chain couples TRBV30 to TRBJ2-3; D is perhaps TRBD2 (6 bases). The germline V gene has CDR1 GTSNPN and CDR2 SVGIG (reference sequence). V was trimmed by 1 base and J by 6 bases, leaving 17 bases between them. The CDR3 contains 15 residues. The CDR3: CAWSGRGIVADTQYF. The CDR3 coding sequence is TGTGCCTGGAGTGGTCGCGGGATCGTGGCCGATACGCAGTATTTT.

The chain joins TRBV11-2 to TRBJ2-7, with D possibly being TRBD1 (6 bases). V was shortened by 3 bases and J by 3 bases, with 9 bases between the two germline ends. Germline V gene sequence: CDR1 SGHAT, CDR2 FQNNGV. The CDR3 consists of 13 residues. The CDR3 spells CASSFPGDYEQYF. CDR3 sequence (DNA): TGTGCCAGCAGCTTTCCAGGGGACTACGAGCAGTACTTC.

The rearrangement joins TRBV4-1 to TRBJ2-1; either TRBD1 or TRBD2 may fit D (6 bases each). Germline lookup yields CDR1 MGHRA and CDR2 YSYEKL. V lost 1 base to trimming and J lost 7 bases, with 20 bases between them. This CDR3 contains 17 residues. CDR3 amino acids: CASSQGGATPGANEQFF. The CDR3 DNA is TGCGCCAGCAGCCAAGGGGGGGCGACCCCGGGGGCAAATGAGCAGTTCTTC.

The rearrangement links TRBV11-2 to TRBJ2-5; TRBD2 matches 9 bases. From germline, CDR1 is SGHAT and CDR2 FQNNGV. V shed 2 bases, J shed 3 bases, and the junction held 1 base outside the gene matches. There are 14 residues in the CDR3. The CDR3 sequence is CASSLRLAEETQYF. The CDR3, as DNA: TGTGCCAGCAGCTTAAGACTAGCGGAAGAGACCCAGTACTTC.

V and J are TRBV29-1 and TRBJ2-5; D perhaps matches TRBD2 (5 bases). The V end was cut by 5 bases, the J end by 5 bases, with 12 bases between. The CDR3 is 12 amino acids. CDR1 and CDR2 (germline): SQVTM, ANQGSEA. DNA for the CDR3: TGCAGCGTTTTCGGAGGCGGGGAGACCCAGTACTTC. It encodes CSVFGGGETQYF.

The rearrangement joins TRBV11-2 to TRBJ2-3, with D possibly being TRBD1 (5 bases). V was trimmed by 2 bases and J by 2 bases, leaving 17 bases between them. This CDR3 contains 17 residues. CDR1 is SGHAT and CDR2 is FQNNGV in the germline V gene. CDR3 protein: CASSLIGGDRHTDTQYF. The DNA of the CDR3 is TGTGCCAGCAGCTTAATAGGCGGCGACAGACACACAGATACGCAGTATTTT.

This clone was seen more than once but under ten times. V gene TRBV10-3 combines with J gene TRBJ1-5, with 7 bases matching TRBD1. Germline values: CDR1 ENHRY, CDR2 SYGVKD. J lost 5 bases, V lost 5 bases, and 3 bases had no gene match. This CDR3 contains 13 residues. The CDR3 here is CAISSQGDQPQHF. CDR3 in DNA: TGTGCCATCAGTAGCCAGGGGGATCAGCCCCAGCATTTT.

CDR3 nucleotide sequence: TGTGCCAGCAGCTTCCAGACGCAGGAGACCCAGTACTTC. Translating it yields CASSFQTQETQYF. The V and J genes are TRBV5-4 and TRBJ2-5; no reliable D call. The germline CDR1 and CDR2 sequences are SGHNT and YYREEE (reference sequence). This CDR3 comprises 13 residues. Between the trimmed V and J ends, which lost 2 bases and 5 bases, there was a span of 10 bases.

J is TRBJ1-2 and V is TRBV19; 7 bases match TRBD1. The germline V gene encodes CDR1 LNHDA and CDR2 SQIVND (reference sequence). V lost 9 bases and J lost 2; bases outside the gene matches: 12. This CDR3 spans 15 amino acids. The CDR3 coding sequence is TGTGCCAGCACGGACCGTATGACAGGGAACTATGGCTACACCTTC. Residues: CASTDRMTGNYGYTF.

V usage is TRBV6-1 and J usage is TRBJ1-1; tentatively, D is TRBD1 (5 bases). The V gene lost 1 base and the J gene lost 0 bases, with 6 bases spanning the gap. The germline CDR1 and CDR2 sequences are MNHNS and SASEGT. The CDR3 runs to 14 residues. The CDR3 nucleotides read TGTGCCAGCAGTGAAGGACAGCTGAACACTGAAGCTTTCTTT. The encoded protein is CASSEGQLNTEAFF.

The chain is built from TRBV5-1 and TRBJ2-1; D is possibly TRBD2 (5 bases). The V gene lost 3 bases and the J gene lost 3 bases, with 10 bases spanning the gap. The CDR3 extends over 14 amino acids. CDR1 is SGHRS and CDR2 is YFSETQ in the germline V gene. The CDR3 reads CASSSDLNYNEQFF. CDR3 DNA sequence: TGCGCCAGCAGCTCGGACTTAAACTACAATGAGCAGTTCTTC.

This chain connects TRBV5-1 to TRBJ2-3; 12 bases fit TRBD2. The germline V gene has CDR1 SGHRS and CDR2 YFSETQ. V lost 6 bases to trimming and J lost 3 bases; unmatched junction nucleotides: 2. This CDR3 contains 14 residues. The CDR3 spells CASMLAGGTDTQYF. Here the CDR3 DNA reads TGCGCCAGCATGCTAGCGGGAGGGACAGATACGCAGTATTTT.

This chain connects TRBV11-2 to TRBJ2-1; TRBD2 agrees at 10 bases. With 1 base clipped from V and 10 bases from J, the junction kept 4 bases outside the gene matches. The CDR3 has 14 residues. Per the germline V gene, CDR1 is SGHAT and CDR2 is FQNNGV. The CDR3 loop is CASSLGLAGDEQFF. The CDR3, as DNA: TGTGCCAGCAGCTTAGGTCTAGCGGGAGACGAGCAGTTCTTC.

CDR3 sequence reads: CASSIDPTRVAGDEQYF. The CDR3, as DNA: TGTGCCAGTAGTATAGATCCCACCAGGGTGGCGGGTGACGAGCAGTACTTC. This chain joins TRBV19 and TRBJ2-7; D assignment may be TRBD1 or TRBD2 (5 bases each). Between the trimmed V and J ends, which lost 0 bases and 5 bases, there was a span of 20 bases. Germline V gene lookup returns CDR1 LNHDA and CDR2 SQIVND (reference sequence). The CDR3 has 17 residues.

This clone was counted once. The genes are TRBV7-9 and TRBJ1-1, with D hard to call. This CDR3 spans 15 amino acids. V lost 4 bases and J lost 3, with 15 bases in between. Germline V gene data show CDR1 as SEHNR and CDR2 as FQNEAQ (reference sequence). The CDR3 region has the DNA TGTGCCAGCAGCTCACCGCAAAATTGGGACACTGAAGCTTTCTTT. Translation gives CASSSPQNWDTEAFF.

The gene calls are TRBV7-2 and TRBJ2-1; TRBD2 matches at 8 bases. The germline gives CDR1 SGHTA, CDR2 FQGNSA. V trimming: 1 base; J trimming: 14 bases; junction bases outside the gene matches: 7. The CDR3 contains 13 residues. For the CDR3, the DNA is TGTGCCAGCAGCTTAGATCCTACGGGGGGGGAGTTCTTC. Its translation is CASSLDPTGGEFF.

This rearrangement joins TRBV7-8 to TRBJ2-3, with 7 bases aligning to TRBD2. From germline, CDR1 is SGHVS and CDR2 FQNEAQ. CDR3 length equals 16 residues. Trimming took 7 bases from V and 7 from J; bases not matched to a gene: 17. CDR3 in DNA: TGTGCCAGCAATAAACCCGAGGGACTAAACAAGCATACGCAGTATTTT. Its protein is CASNKPEGLNKHTQYF.

This sequence joins TRBV6-1 and TRBJ2-3; D is undetermined. The germline V gene has CDR1 MNHNS and CDR2 SASEGT. This CDR3 comprises 12 residues. The V end was cut by 7 bases, the J end by 8 bases, with 13 bases between. The CDR3 DNA reads TGTGCCAGCACCCCCGTGTCTGGTACGCAGTATTTT. Translation: CASTPVSGTQYF.

This clone appeared once. The chain joins TRBV7-2 to TRBJ2-2; TRBD1 aligns across 7 bases. The junction had 6 bases not matched to a gene; V was cut back by 5 bases and J by 6 bases. CDR1 is SGHTA and CDR2 is FQGNSA in the germline V gene. The CDR3 loop spans 14 amino acids. The DNA for the CDR3 is TGTGCCAGCAGCCCCACAGGGGCGGCCGGGGAGCTGTTTTTT. Its translation is CASSPTGAAGELFF.

This chain connects TRBV7-9 to TRBJ1-2; D is unclear. Germline V lookup: CDR1 SEHNR, CDR2 FQNEAQ (reference sequence). Trimming pared 0 bases from V and 6 bases from J, leaving 14 bases between. The CDR3 is 15 residues long. The CDR3 protein is CASSLAPGRMDGYTF. CDR3 coding DNA: TGTGCCAGCAGCTTAGCCCCCGGGAGAATGGATGGCTACACCTTC.

This chain joins TRBV5-8 and TRBJ2-6, with a tentative D call TRBD1 (6 bases). Germline V CDR1 and CDR2: SGHTS, YDEGEE. The CDR3 spans 17 residues. Trimming took 0 bases from V and 0 from J, leaving 10 bases between them. In DNA, the CDR3 is TGTGCCAGCAGCTTGGGTACAGGGAGCTCTGGGGCCAACGTCCTGACTTTC. This encodes CASSLGTGSSGANVLTF.

The chain links TRBV15 to TRBJ1-2, with 7 bases aligning to TRBD1. J gave up 3 bases and V 7 bases, and 8 bases lay outside the gene matches. CDR1 is LNHNV and CDR2 is YYDKDF in the germline V gene (reference sequence). The CDR3 sequence is 14 residues long. CDR3 bases: TGTGCCACCACAACTAGGGACAGACACTATGGCTACACCTTC. This codes for CATTTRDRHYGYTF.

This clone has a handful of counts. The chain couples TRBV19 to TRBJ2-2; 8 bases are a match to TRBD2. V was clipped by 4 bases and J by 2 bases; unmatched bases: 3. Germline CDR1 reads LNHDA; CDR2 reads SQIVND (reference sequence). This CDR3 spans 15 amino acids. This chain's CDR3 is CASSSSGTNTGELFF. CDR3 in DNA: TGTGCCAGTAGTAGTAGCGGGACCAACACCGGGGAGCTGTTTTTT.

This rearrangement joins TRBV2 to TRBJ2-7; tentatively, D is TRBD1 (7 bases). The CDR3 contains 14 residues. In germline, CDR1 is SNHLY, CDR2 FYNNEI. With 6 bases removed from V and 4 bases from J, the gap between germline ends came to 16 bases. DNA of the CDR3: TGTGCCAGCAGAGATCAGGGGGACTTTTACGAGCAGTACTTC. Protein: CASRDQGDFYEQYF.

The J gene is TRBJ2-7, the V gene TRBV10-3; 8 nucleotides agree with TRBD1. V gave up 0 bases and J gave up 0 bases; unmatched junction bases: 4. The CDR3 is made up of 16 amino acids. CDR1 and CDR2 (germline): ENHRY, SYGVKD. The CDR3 here is CAISESRDRTSYEQYF. CDR3 in DNA: TGTGCCATCAGTGAGTCAAGGGACAGGACCTCCTACGAGCAGTACTTC.

This clone was observed a single time. The genes are TRBV2 and TRBJ2-3; D perhaps matches TRBD2 (6 bases). This CDR3 comprises 14 residues. Trimming pared 8 bases from V and 0 bases from J, leaving 12 bases between. The germline V gene has CDR1 SNHLY and CDR2 FYNNEI. The CDR3 loop reads CASLWGLSTDTQYF. The CDR3 DNA sequence: TGTGCCAGCCTATGGGGACTCAGCACAGATACGCAGTATTTT.